This entry features one T cell receptor (beta chain) sequence. Its antigen is still unknown. Study-level results: The larger cohort examined one V-J beta rearrangement, not whole repertoires. Tumor Tregs overlapped most with tumor, then blood, naive CD4+ cells. Tumor memory CD4+ T cell TCR gene usage was found to cluster with blood and lymph node memory CD4+ cells and with lymph node naive CD4+ cells.

TCRdb called the 5' RACE reads again in MiXCR, with one record for every CDR3 protein. The sample yields some 62,000 distinct CDR3 sequences, roughly 22% seen once. CD4+CD45RO+CD25- cells were isolated as memory CD4+ T cells. The CDR3 is made up of 14 amino acids. The V end lost 2 bases, the J end lost 5 bases, and 13 bases lay between the germline ends. The germline gives CDR1 SGHRS, CDR2 YFSETQ. The receptor comes from a female donor with breast cancer. The sample comprised memory CD4+ T cells sorted from a lymph node. Subset meaning: memory CD4+ T cells, CD4+CD45RO+CD25-. The chain uses TRBV5-1 and TRBJ1-1; no firm D call. The CDR3 reads CASSLGSRRTEAFF. Written as DNA, the CDR3 is TGCGCCAGCAGCTTAGGGTCGCGTCGGACTGAAGCTTTCTTT.